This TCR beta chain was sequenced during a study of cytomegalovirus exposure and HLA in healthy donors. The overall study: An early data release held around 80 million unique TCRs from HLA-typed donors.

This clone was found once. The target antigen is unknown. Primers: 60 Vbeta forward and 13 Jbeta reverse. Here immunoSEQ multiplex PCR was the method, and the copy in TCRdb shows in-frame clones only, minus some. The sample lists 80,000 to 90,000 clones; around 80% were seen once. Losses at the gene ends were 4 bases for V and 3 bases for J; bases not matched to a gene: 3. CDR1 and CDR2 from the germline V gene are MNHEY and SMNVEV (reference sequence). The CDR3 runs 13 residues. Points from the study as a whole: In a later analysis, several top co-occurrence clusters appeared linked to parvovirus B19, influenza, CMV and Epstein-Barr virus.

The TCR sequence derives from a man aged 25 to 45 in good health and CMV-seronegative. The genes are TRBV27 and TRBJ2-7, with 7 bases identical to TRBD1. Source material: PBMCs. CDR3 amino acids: CASSSRQGYEQYF. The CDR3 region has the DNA TGTGCCAGCAGTTCCCGACAGGGCTACGAGCAGTACTTC.